This T cell receptor beta chain was found in a study of blood T cell repertoires in COVID-19. The CDR3 is 14 residues long. J was trimmed by 6 bases and V by 0 bases; bases with no gene match: 2. Germline V gene sequence: CDR1 SGHRS, CDR2 YFSETQ. In the authors' methods: Reference gene primer amplification yielded estimated nucleated cell counts. Repertoires were generated with immunoSEQ multiplex PCR, while TCRdb's copy carries only in-frame clones and drops some. V, J and clone size are those of that table, while D and trimming were read from the DNA. The sample yields roughly 310,000 clones, roughly nine tenths seen once. Grouping used clinical history reported by participants in a survey and questionnaire.

V and J are TRBV5-1 and TRBJ2-2; TRBD1 matches 7 bases. This sequence was found in a man aged 55-75 years who had recovered from COVID-19. Sequencing was carried out using PBMCs or T cells enriched from blood (not recorded which). The CDR3 spells CASSLAQGAGELFF. The CDR3, as DNA: TGCGCCAGCAGCTTGGCCCAGGGGGCCGGGGAGCTGTTTTTT.